The rows below give T cell receptor beta chains drawn from one sample of a study of technical replicates of blood from a few donors. Method: immunoSEQ multiplex PCR; TCRdb's copy keeps in-frame clones and lacks some. Seen here are approximately 82,000 clones, 96% observed once, and the top ten hold about 0.41%. The sample comprised T cells isolated from PBMCs. The receptor set was obtained from a human donor in good health. The CDR3 runs from the conserved cysteine through the conserved F or W. D genes are given only for firm matches. Only part of the rows carry a size: once, few, many, or a class if the clone is expanded.

V: TRBV7-9; J: TRBJ2-1; D: NA; size: NA; DNA: TGTGCCAGCAGCCCAAACGAGTACTACAATGAGCAGTTCTTC; CDR3: CASSPNEYYNEQFF
V: TRBV10-2; J: TRBJ1-2; D: TRBD1; size: NA; DNA: TGCGCCAGCAGTGAAGGGACAGGGGTGGGCTACACCTTC; CDR3: CASSEGTGVGYTF
V: TRBV5-6; J: TRBJ2-7; D: TRBD1; size: NA; DNA: TGTGCCAGCAGCTTACAGGGGATGTCCTACGAGCAGTACTTC; CDR3: CASSLQGMSYEQYF
V: TRBV6-5; J: TRBJ1-1; D: TRBD1; size: once; DNA: TGTGCCAGCAGGGGACAGGGGGCTTTCGCTGAAGCTTTCTTT; CDR3: CASRGQGAFAEAFF
V: TRBV6-5; J: TRBJ2-1; D: NA; size: NA; DNA: TGTGCCAGCAGCAAGCGATACGAGCAGTTCTTC; CDR3: CASSKRYEQFF
V: TRBV2; J: TRBJ2-3; D: TRBD1; size: NA; DNA: TGTGCCAGCAGTGAGGGGGACAGGGGTACAGATACGCAGTATTTT; CDR3: CASSEGDRGTDTQYF
V: TRBV19; J: TRBJ1-5; D: NA; size: NA; DNA: TGTGCCAGTAGTACCACAGGGTTTGCACAGCCCCAGCATTTT; CDR3: CASSTTGFAQPQHF
V: TRBV4-1; J: TRBJ2-3; D: TRBD2; size: NA; DNA: TGCGCCAGCAGCCAGAAACTAGCGGGAGGGGGAGATACGCAGTATTTT; CDR3: CASSQKLAGGGDTQYF
V: TRBV5-6; J: TRBJ2-7; D: NA; size: NA; DNA: TGTGCCAGCAGCTTGGGGGACATCGAGCAGTACTTC; CDR3: CASSLGDIEQYF
V: TRBV11-2; J: TRBJ2-1; D: NA; size: NA; DNA: TGTGCCAGCAGCACCGGTGGCGGTGAGCAGTTCTTC; CDR3: CASSTGGGEQFF
V: TRBV6-6; J: TRBJ1-4; D: NA; size: NA; DNA: TGTGCCAGCAGCTCCACCGACAGGACTAATGAAAAACTGTTTTTT; CDR3: CASSSTDRTNEKLFF
V: TRBV9; J: TRBJ2-1; D: TRBD2; size: NA; DNA: TGTGCCAGCAGCGTAGGCGGGAGTTCCAACAATGAGCAGTTCTTC; CDR3: CASSVGGSSNNEQFF
V: TRBV19; J: TRBJ2-3; D: TRBD2; size: NA; DNA: TGTGCCAGTAGTATAGATGGACTAGCGGATACGCAGTATTTT; CDR3: CASSIDGLADTQYF
V: TRBV30; J: TRBJ2-6; D: TRBD1; size: NA; DNA: TGTGCCTGGAGCCGACAGGGCAGCCCGGGGGCCAACGTCCTGACTTTC; CDR3: CAWSRQGSPGANVLTF
V: TRBV9; J: TRBJ2-3; D: NA; size: NA; DNA: TGTGCCAGCAGCGTAGGCCCCCGGCAGGGTGCAGATACGCAGTATTTT; CDR3: CASSVGPRQGADTQYF
V: TRBV15; J: TRBJ2-3; D: NA; size: NA; DNA: TGTGCCACCGGGCCCGGGGCAGATACGCAGTATTTT; CDR3: CATGPGADTQYF
V: TRBV10-3; J: TRBJ2-5; D: TRBD1; size: once; DNA: TGTGCCATCAACCGGGACAGACAAGAGACCCAGTACTTC; CDR3: CAINRDRQETQYF
V: TRBV6-5; J: TRBJ2-1; D: NA; size: NA; DNA: TGTGCCAGCAGTTACTCCAGCGGAGACGTTTTCAATGAGCAGTTCTTC; CDR3: CASSYSSGDVFNEQFF
V: TRBV29-1; J: TRBJ2-5; D: TRBD1; size: NA; DNA: TGCAGCGTTGATTCAGGACAGGGAACCCAAGAGACCCAGTACTTC; CDR3: CSVDSGQGTQETQYF